These T cell receptor beta chains were read from a single sample in a study of post-analysis software for immune sequencing data. TCRdb re-called the PCR reads with MiXCR, one entry per CDR3 protein. The sample consists of 400,000 to 500,000 distinct CDR3 sequences, 30% to 40% of them appearing once. Sequencing input: blood. The origin of the receptors is a girl aged 2 to 10 with multiple sclerosis. CDR3s include the opening cysteine and the closing phenylalanine or tryptophan. The D gene is left open where the match is weak. The listing skips clone size in some rows; elsewhere it reads once, few, many or a size class.

clone size	V gene	J gene	D gene	CDR3 DNA	CDR3 protein
few	TRBV20-1	TRBJ2-7	TRBD1	TGCAGTGCTACCCCGCAGGGGGCGGTATCCTACGAGCAGTACTTC	CSATPQGAVSYEQYF
.	TRBV7-2	TRBJ2-3	.	TGTGCCAGCAGCTTAGACGCGGTCACAGACACGCAGTATTTT	CASSLDAVTDTQYF
few	TRBV7-2	TRBJ2-1	TRBD2	TGTGCCAGCAGACTAGCGGTAGGGGGGAATGAGCAGTTCTTC	CASRLAVGGNEQFF
.	TRBV6-1	TRBJ1-1	.	TGTGCCAGCAGTGATTCAGCTCTGGGATCGGCTTTCTTT	CASSDSALGSAFF
many	TRBV6-6	TRBJ2-3	TRBD2	TGTGCCAGCAGCCTAGCGGGAGGGGGCACAGATACGCAGTATTTT	CASSLAGGGTDTQYF
many	TRBV4-3	TRBJ2-1	TRBD2	TGCGCCAGCAGCCAAGACGTGACTAGCGGGAGGGCGGGGATAGACAATGAGCAGTTCTTC	CASSQDVTSGRAGIDNEQFF
.	TRBV18	TRBJ2-7	.	TGTGCCAGCTCACCAGGTAATGCTTACGAGCAGTACTTC	CASSPGNAYEQYF
few	TRBV5-1	TRBJ2-2	TRBD1	TGCGCCAGCAGCTCACAGGGGGGCAACACCGGGGAGCTGTTTTTT	CASSSQGGNTGELFF
.	TRBV2	TRBJ1-2	.	TGTGCCAGCAGTGAAACTCCCGACTATGGCTACACCTTC	CASSETPDYGYTF
.	TRBV12-5	TRBJ1-2	.	TGTGCTAGTGGTTTCGACCCAGGGTCCGGTTGGGACTATGGCTACACCTTC	CASGFDPGSGWDYGYTF
once	TRBV7-9	TRBJ1-1	.	TGTGCCAGCAGCCAGGCCTCGGACACTGAAGCTTTCTTT	CASSQASDTEAFF
.	TRBV12-3/TRBV12-4	TRBJ2-5	TRBD2	TGTGCCAGCAGTTCAACTAGCGGAGCTAATCAAGAGACCCAGTACTTC	CASSSTSGANQETQYF
.	TRBV10-3	TRBJ2-1	TRBD2	TGTGCCATCCGATCGGGACTAGCGGGGGCTCGGGGGGTCAATGAGCAGTTCTTC	CAIRSGLAGARGVNEQFF
few	TRBV4-2	TRBJ2-5	.	TGTGCCAGCCAGGGACTGGAAGAGACCCAGTACTTC	CASQGLEETQYF
.	TRBV18	TRBJ2-5	TRBD1	TGTGCCAGCTCACCACCGATATTGGACAGGGTGGACGAGACCCAGTACTTC	CASSPPILDRVDETQYF
.	TRBV20-1	TRBJ2-1	TRBD2	TGCAGTGCCCATTGGACTAGCGGGTCCTACAATGAGCAGTTCTTC	CSAHWTSGSYNEQFF
.	TRBV5-1	TRBJ2-7	TRBD2	TGCGCCAGCAGCCCGCTAGCGGGAGAAAGGGAGCAGTACTTC	CASSPLAGEREQYF
.	TRBV12-3/TRBV12-4	TRBJ2-5	TRBD2	TGTGCCAGCAGTTTGGGCGGGAGTGGGGAGACCCAGTACTTC	CASSLGGSGETQYF